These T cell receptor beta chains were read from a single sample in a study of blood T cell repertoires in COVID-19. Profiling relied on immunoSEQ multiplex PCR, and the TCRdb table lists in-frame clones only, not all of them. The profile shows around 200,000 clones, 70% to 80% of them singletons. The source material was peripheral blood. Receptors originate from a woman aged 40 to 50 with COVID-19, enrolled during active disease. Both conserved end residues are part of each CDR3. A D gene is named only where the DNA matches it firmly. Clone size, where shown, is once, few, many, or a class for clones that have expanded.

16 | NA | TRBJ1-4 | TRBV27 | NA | CASSGRRSAANEKLFF | TGTGCCAGCTCCGGGAGGCGATCCGCGGCTAATGAAAAACTGTTTTTT
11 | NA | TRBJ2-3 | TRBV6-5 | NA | CASSLGPSQYF | TGTGCCAGCAGCCTAGGTCCGTCGCAGTATTTT
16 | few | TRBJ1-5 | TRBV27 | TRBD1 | CASSLQGAGGNQPQHF | TGTGCCAGCAGTTTACAGGGGGCGGGGGGCAATCAGCCCCAGCATTTT
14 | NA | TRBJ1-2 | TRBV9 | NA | CASSPESRGYGYTF | TGTGCCAGCAGCCCGGAGTCACGGGGCTATGGCTACACCTTC
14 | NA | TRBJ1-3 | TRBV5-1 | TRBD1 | CASSWTGVGNTIYF | TGCGCCAGCAGCTGGACAGGGGTCGGAAACACCATATATTTT
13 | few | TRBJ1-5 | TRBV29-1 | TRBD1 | CSVGQGTSQPQHF | TGCAGCGTCGGACAGGGTACGTCTCAGCCCCAGCATTTT
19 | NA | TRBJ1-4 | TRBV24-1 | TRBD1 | CATSAHKPGQGAVGEKLFF | TGTGCCACCAGTGCGCACAAACCGGGACAGGGGGCCGTTGGGGAAAAACTGTTTTTT
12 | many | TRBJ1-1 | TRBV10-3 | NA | CAISRAREEAFF | TGTGCCATCAGTAGGGCCAGGGAAGAAGCTTTCTTT
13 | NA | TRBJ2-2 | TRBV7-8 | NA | CASSLGGTGELFF | TGTGCCAGCAGCTTAGGCGGAACCGGGGAGCTGTTTTTT
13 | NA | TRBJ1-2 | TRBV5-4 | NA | CASRMRGNYGYTF | TGTGCCAGCAGGATGCGGGGGAACTATGGCTACACCTTC
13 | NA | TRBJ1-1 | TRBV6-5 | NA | CASSPNPGTEAFF | TGTGCCAGCAGTCCTAACCCAGGGACTGAAGCTTTCTTT
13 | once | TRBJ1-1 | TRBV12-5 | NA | CASGLVNVAEAFF | TGTGCTAGTGGTTTGGTTAACGTAGCTGAAGCTTTCTTT
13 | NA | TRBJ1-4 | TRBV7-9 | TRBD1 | CASRGTGGEKLFF | TGTGCCAGCAGAGGGACAGGAGGGGAAAAACTGTTTTTT
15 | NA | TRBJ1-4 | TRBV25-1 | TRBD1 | CASSESTGVQEKLFF | TGTGCCAGCAGTGAATCCACAGGGGTGCAAGAAAAACTGTTTTTT
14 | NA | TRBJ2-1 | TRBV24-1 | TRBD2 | CATSDGGGYNEQFF | TGTGCCACCAGTGACGGGGGGGGCTACAATGAGCAGTTCTTC
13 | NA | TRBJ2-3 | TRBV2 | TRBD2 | CATHRDYTDTQYF | TGTGCCACTCATCGGGACTACACAGATACGCAGTATTTT
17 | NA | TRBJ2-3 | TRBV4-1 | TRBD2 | CASSQGMGRGTTDTQYF | TGCGCCAGCAGCCAAGGGATGGGGCGGGGGACCACAGATACGCAGTATTTT
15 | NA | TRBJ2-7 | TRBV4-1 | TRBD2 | CASSQVAGGLHEQYF | TGCGCCAGCAGCCAAGTAGCGGGGGGGCTCCACGAGCAGTACTTC
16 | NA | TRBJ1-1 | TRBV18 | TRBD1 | CASSPGQGYMNTEAFF | TGTGCCAGCTCACCGGGACAGGGGTATATGAACACTGAAGCTTTCTTT
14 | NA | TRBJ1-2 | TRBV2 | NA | CASSAIGTRGPYTF | TGTGCCAGCAGTGCCATCGGAACCAGGGGCCCCTACACCTTC
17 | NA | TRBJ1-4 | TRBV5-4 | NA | CASSSTVGRTTNEKLFF | TGTGCCAGCAGTAGTACGGTGGGGCGTACAACTAATGAAAAACTGTTTTTT
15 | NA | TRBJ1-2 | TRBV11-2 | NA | CASSSSRHRIYGYTF | TGTGCCAGCAGCTCATCGAGACACCGGATCTATGGCTACACCTTC
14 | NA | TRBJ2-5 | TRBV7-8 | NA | CATSPLSGQETQYF | TGTGCCACCAGTCCTCTTAGTGGTCAAGAGACCCAGTACTTC
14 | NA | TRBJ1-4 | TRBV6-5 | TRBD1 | CASSPGQGGEKLFF | TGTGCCAGCAGCCCGGGACAGGGAGGTGAAAAACTGTTTTTT
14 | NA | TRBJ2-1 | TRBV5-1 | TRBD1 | CASSFRTGDNEQFF | TGCGCCAGCAGCTTCAGGACAGGGGACAATGAGCAGTTCTTC
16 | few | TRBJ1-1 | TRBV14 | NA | CASSQPTGPKRTEAFF | TGTGCCAGCAGCCAACCTACAGGACCTAAGCGCACTGAAGCTTTCTTT
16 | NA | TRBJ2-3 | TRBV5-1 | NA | CASSLALLANTDTQYF | TGCGCCAGCAGCTTGGCATTGCTAGCGAATACAGATACGCAGTATTTT
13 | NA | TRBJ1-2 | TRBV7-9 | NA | CASSFPQGRGYTF | TGTGCCAGCAGCTTTCCCCAGGGAAGGGGCTACACCTTC
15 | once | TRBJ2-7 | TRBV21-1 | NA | CASSNEHRGKYEQYF | TGTGCCAGCAGCAATGAGCACAGGGGTAAGTACGAGCAGTACTTC
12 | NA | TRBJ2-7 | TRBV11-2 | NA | CASTPTVYEQYF | TGTGCCAGCACCCCCACGGTATACGAGCAGTACTTC
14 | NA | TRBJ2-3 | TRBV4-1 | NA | CTSSLRGLQDTQYF | TGCACCAGCAGCCTCCGGGGACTTCAAGATACGCAGTATTTT
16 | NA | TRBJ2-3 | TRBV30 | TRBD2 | CAWSPPGTSGTDTQYF | TGTGCCTGGAGTCCCCCCGGGACTAGCGGCACAGATACGCAGTATTTT